This TCR beta chain was obtained from a study of blood T cell repertoires in COVID-19. The protocol was immunoSEQ multiplex PCR, while the TCRdb copy is restricted to in-frame clones and leaves out a portion. This sample has about 81,000 clones, with around nine tenths found just once. The germline gives CDR1 LGHNA, CDR2 YSLEER. The CDR3 has 13 residues. V shed 4 bases and J shed 9 bases, with 13 bases lying between them. The origin of this receptor is a woman between 45 and 60 years old with acute COVID-19. The specimen was PBMCs or T cells enriched from blood (not recorded which). V is TRBV4-3 and J is TRBJ2-1; no definite D call. In DNA form, the CDR3 reads TGCGCCAGCAGCCTATCTAGGTCTTTTGAGCAGTTCTTC. Translated: CASSLSRSFEQFF.